A selection of T cell receptor beta chains follows, all from one sample in a study of T cells in Graves' hyperthyroidism and ophthalmopathy. In TCRdb, the multiplex PCR reads were re-called with MiXCR into one record per CDR3 protein. The sample has 500,000 to 650,000 distinct CDR3 sequences; approximately 17% are singletons. The source material was blood. These receptors originate from a woman in her late teens or twenties with Graves' ophthalmopathy. Both conserved end residues are part of each CDR3. A D gene is named only where the DNA matches it firmly. Clone size is not always given. Where it is, it says once, few, many or a class for expanded clones.

clone size | CDR3 length | D gene | J gene | V gene | CDR3 DNA | CDR3 protein
few | 15 | - | TRBJ1-5 | TRBV6-1 | TGTGCCAGCAGACTACGGACCGAGAGCAATCAGCCCCAGCATTTT | CASRLRTESNQPQHF
- | 15 | TRBD2 | TRBJ2-1 | TRBV5-1 | TGCGCCAGCAGCCCAAGCGGGACCGCCTACAATGAGCAGTTCTTC | CASSPSGTAYNEQFF
few | 13 | - | TRBJ1-5 | TRBV5-6 | TGTGCCAGCAGCTTGTATGGGTATCAGCCCCAGCATTTT | CASSLYGYQPQHF
many | 14 | - | TRBJ1-1 | TRBV19 | TGTGCCAGTAGTAAGGAGGGTTGGAGCGCTGAAGCTTTCTTT | CASSKEGWSAEAFF
- | 14 | TRBD1 | TRBJ1-1 | TRBV28 | TGTGCCAGCAGAGGAGCGGGGGGGACAGGACGAGCTTTCTTT | CASRGAGGTGRAFF
- | 10 | - | TRBJ2-5 | TRBV30 | TGTGCCGGCTATAAGGAGACCCAGTACTTC | CAGYKETQYF
many | 15 | - | TRBJ1-5 | TRBV7-8 | TGTGCCAGCAGCTCGAATGCGGGGGTTGTACAGCCCCAGCATTTT | CASSSNAGVVQPQHF
many | 14 | - | TRBJ2-5 | TRBV5-1 | TGCGCCAGCAGCTTGGCCTATTCCCAAGAGACCCAGTACTTC | CASSLAYSQETQYF
many | 14 | - | TRBJ2-3 | TRBV12-3/TRBV12-4 | TGTGCCAGCTTCGATGGGTCAGTAGCAGATACGCAGTATTTT | CASFDGSVADTQYF
many | 18 | TRBD2 | TRBJ2-2 | TRBV20-1 | TGCAGTGCTAGAGGATACTTCGGGAGGGAGCCTAACACCGGGGAGCTGTTTTTT | CSARGYFGREPNTGELFF
- | 13 | TRBD1 | TRBJ1-2 | TRBV20-1 | TGCAGTGCTTCGGACAGGCGGAGCTATGGCTACACCTTC | CSASDRRSYGYTF
many | 17 | - | TRBJ2-4 | TRBV7-2 | TGTGCCAGCAGCTTAAAGGGAGGCGGGCTAGCCAAAAACATTCAGTACTTC | CASSLKGGGLAKNIQYF
many | 17 | TRBD2 | TRBJ2-1 | TRBV11-2 | TGTGCCAGCAGCTTAGATCTCCCTAGCGGGGGTTACAATGAGCAGTTCTTC | CASSLDLPSGGYNEQFF
many | 16 | - | TRBJ1-5 | TRBV6-1 | TGTGCCAGCAGTCCTTTTGTATTAGGGGGCAATCAGCCCCAGCATTTT | CASSPFVLGGNQPQHF
- | 14 | TRBD1 | TRBJ2-2 | TRBV9 | TGTGCCAGCAGCGGGACAGGGATGGTCGGGGAGCTGTTTTTT | CASSGTGMVGELFF
- | 13 | - | TRBJ1-5 | TRBV3-1 | TGTGCCAGCAGCCGGGGGGAGGGGCGGCCCCAGCATTTT | CASSRGEGRPQHF
- | 14 | - | TRBJ2-3 | TRBV3-1 | TGTGCCAGCAGCCAAGGGAAAGGGGCAGATACGCAGTATTTT | CASSQGKGADTQYF
many | 15 | - | TRBJ1-1 | TRBV18 | TGTGCCAGCTCACCACCAATAGGGGGGAACACTGAAGCTTTCTTT | CASSPPIGGNTEAFF
many | 16 | TRBD1 | TRBJ2-7 | TRBV4-1 | TGCGCCAGCAGCCAACCCCAGGGGGCCTTTGCCTACGAGCAGTACTTC | CASSQPQGAFAYEQYF
- | 16 | TRBD2 | TRBJ2-7 | TRBV5-1 | TGCGCCAGCAGCGAACGGACTAGCGGGGTCTCCTACGAGCAGTACTTC | CASSERTSGVSYEQYF
many | 17 | - | TRBJ1-3 | TRBV3-1 | TGTGCCAGCAGCCAAGGAATGGGAGGCCTCTCTGGAAACACCATATATTTT | CASSQGMGGLSGNTIYF
many | 13 | - | TRBJ1-5 | TRBV12-3/TRBV12-4 | TGTGCCAGCGGTTCTTCAGGCGGTCAGCCCCAGCATTTT | CASGSSGGQPQHF
many | 19 | TRBD2 | TRBJ2-1 | TRBV24-1 | TGTGCCACCAGTGATGGGGATTGGACCGGGACTAGGTTCGACAATGAGCAGTTCTTC | CATSDGDWTGTRFDNEQFF
few | 12 | - | TRBJ2-1 | TRBV20-1 | TGCAGTGCAAATGGACCCGGAATTGTGCAGTTCTTC | CSANGPGIVQFF
many | 14 | TRBD2 | TRBJ2-7 | TRBV12-3/TRBV12-4 | TGTGCCAGCAGTCGGACTAGCGGGGGTTACGAGCAGTACTTC | CASSRTSGGYEQYF
few | 13 | TRBD1 | TRBJ1-1 | TRBV19 | TGTGCCGGAAGGTCAACAGGGGCCACTGAAGCTTTCTTT | CAGRSTGATEAFF
few | 17 | TRBD1 | TRBJ1-2 | TRBV2 | TGTGCCAGCAGTGAAAGCTCGGGGAGGGGGCTCGGCTATGGCTACACCTTC | CASSESSGRGLGYGYTF
- | 13 | - | TRBJ1-1 | TRBV27 | TGTGCCAGCAGTTTATCATCCGGGGCCGGGGCTTTCTTT | CASSLSSGAGAFF
few | 11 | - | TRBJ2-1 | TRBV9 | TGTGCCAGCAGCGTAGCCAATGAGCAGTTCTTC | CASSVANEQFF
many | 18 | TRBD1 | TRBJ1-4 | TRBV11-2 | TGTGCCAGCAGCCACGGGACAGGGGGGCCCCGAGCTAATGAAAAACTGTTTTTT | CASSHGTGGPRANEKLFF
many | 13 | TRBD1 | TRBJ2-1 | TRBV6-2/TRBV6-3 | TGTGCCAGCCTGGGACAGGAAGACAATGAGCAGTTCTTC | CASLGQEDNEQFF
many | 18 | TRBD2 | TRBJ2-1 | TRBV3-1 | TGTGCCAGCAGCCAGGCGGGGGGGCCCCTGAGCTCCTACAATGAGCAGTTCTTC | CASSQAGGPLSSYNEQFF
- | 16 | - | TRBJ1-5 | TRBV6-5 | TGTGCCAGCAGTTTTCCGGCCGTCTATAGCAATCAGCCCCAGCATTTT | CASSFPAVYSNQPQHF
- | 18 | TRBD2 | TRBJ2-1 | TRBV19 | TGTGCCAGTAGTATCGCTAGCGGGACGAGAAGCTCCTACAATGAGCAGTTCTTC | CASSIASGTRSSYNEQFF
few | 14 | TRBD1 | TRBJ2-2 | TRBV4-3 | TGCGCCAGCAGAGAACAGGGGGACACCGGGGAGCTGTTTTTT | CASREQGDTGELFF
many | 16 | TRBD2 | TRBJ2-1 | TRBV28 | TGTGCCAGCAGAACATCGGGACTAGAAAGCCGTTATGAGCAGTTCTTC | CASRTSGLESRYEQFF
many | 16 | TRBD2 | TRBJ2-7 | TRBV6-1 | TGTGCCAGCAGTACGGGACTAGCGGGGATCTCCTACGAGCAGTACTTC | CASSTGLAGISYEQYF
- | 15 | - | TRBJ2-6 | TRBV6-2/TRBV6-3 | TGTGCCAGCAGTTACGGACCTTCTGGGGCCAACGTCCTGACTTTC | CASSYGPSGANVLTF
many | 15 | TRBD1 | TRBJ1-1 | TRBV18 | TGTGCCAGCTCACCACCGATAGGGGGCGGGTCCTTAGCTTTCTTT | CASSPPIGGGSLAFF
many | 16 | - | TRBJ2-7 | TRBV5-6 | TGTGCCAGCAGCTTGGCGATAGGGGCTGACCGCTACGAGCAGTACTTC | CASSLAIGADRYEQYF
many | 11 | - | TRBJ2-7 | TRBV7-2 | TGTGCCAGCAGCTTAGTCGACGAGCAGTACTTC | CASSLVDEQYF
many | 11 | - | TRBJ2-7 | TRBV30 | TGTGCCTGGGCTTCATACTACGAGCAGTACTTC | CAWASYYEQYF
many | 14 | - | TRBJ1-2 | TRBV2 | TGTGCCAGCAGTGAAAAAGCAGAAGTGGGTATCAACACCTTC | CASSEKAEVGINTF
many | 15 | - | TRBJ2-1 | TRBV7-2 | TGTGCCAGCAGCTTAGGCGGGACCGACTACAATGAGCAGTTCTTC | CASSLGGTDYNEQFF
- | 13 | - | TRBJ1-4 | TRBV28 | TGTGCCAGCAGTTATCGGAGTAATGAAAAACTGTTTTTT | CASSYRSNEKLFF